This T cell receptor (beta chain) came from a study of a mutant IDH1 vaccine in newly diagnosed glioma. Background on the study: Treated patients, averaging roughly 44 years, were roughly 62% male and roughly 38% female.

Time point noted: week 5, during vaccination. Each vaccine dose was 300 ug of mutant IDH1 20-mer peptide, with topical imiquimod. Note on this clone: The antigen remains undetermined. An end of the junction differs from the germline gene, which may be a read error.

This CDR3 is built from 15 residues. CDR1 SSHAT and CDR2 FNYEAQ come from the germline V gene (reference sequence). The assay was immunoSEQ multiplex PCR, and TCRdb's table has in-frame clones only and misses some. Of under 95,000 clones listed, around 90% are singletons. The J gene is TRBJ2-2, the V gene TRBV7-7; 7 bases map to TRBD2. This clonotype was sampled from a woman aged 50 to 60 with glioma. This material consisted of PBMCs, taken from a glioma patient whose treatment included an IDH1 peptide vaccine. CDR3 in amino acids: CASSLGLANTGELFF. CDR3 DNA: TGTGCTAGCAGCCTAGGACTAGCGAACACCGGGGAGCTGTTTTTT.